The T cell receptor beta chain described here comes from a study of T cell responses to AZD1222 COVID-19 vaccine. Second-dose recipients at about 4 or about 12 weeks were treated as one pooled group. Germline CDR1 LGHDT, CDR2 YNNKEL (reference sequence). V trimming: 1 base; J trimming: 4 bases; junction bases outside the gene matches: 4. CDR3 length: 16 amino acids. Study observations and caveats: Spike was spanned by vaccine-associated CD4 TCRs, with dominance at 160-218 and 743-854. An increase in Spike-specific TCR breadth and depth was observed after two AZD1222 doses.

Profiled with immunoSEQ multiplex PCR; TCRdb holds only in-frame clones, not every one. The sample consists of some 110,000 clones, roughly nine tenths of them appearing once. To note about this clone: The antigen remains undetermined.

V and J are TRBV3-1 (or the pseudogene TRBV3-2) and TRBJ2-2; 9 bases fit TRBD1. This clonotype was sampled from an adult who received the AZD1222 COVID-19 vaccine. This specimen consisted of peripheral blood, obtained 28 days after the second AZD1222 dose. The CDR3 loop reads CASSQGTGVGTGELFF. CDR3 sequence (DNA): TGTGCCAGCAGCCAAGGGACAGGGGTAGGCACCGGGGAGCTGTTTTTT.